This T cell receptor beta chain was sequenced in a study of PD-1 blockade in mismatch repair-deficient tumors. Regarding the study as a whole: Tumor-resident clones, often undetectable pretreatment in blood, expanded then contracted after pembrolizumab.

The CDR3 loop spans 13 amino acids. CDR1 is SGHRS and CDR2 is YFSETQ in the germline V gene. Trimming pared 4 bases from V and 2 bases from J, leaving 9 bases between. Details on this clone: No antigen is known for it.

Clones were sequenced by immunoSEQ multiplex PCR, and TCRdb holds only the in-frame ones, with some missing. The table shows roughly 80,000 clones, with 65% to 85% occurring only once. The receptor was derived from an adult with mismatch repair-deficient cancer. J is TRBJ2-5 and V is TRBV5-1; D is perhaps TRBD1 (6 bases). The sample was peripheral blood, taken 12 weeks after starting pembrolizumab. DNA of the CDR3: TGCGCCAGCAGCCTAGGACAGCAAGAGACCCAGTACTTC. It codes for CASSLGQQETQYF.